The clone carrying this T cell receptor beta chain was picked up many times. Its antigen is as yet unknown. Trimming took 0 bases from V and 3 from J, leaving 14 bases between them. The CDR3 is 16 amino acids. Germline CDR1 and CDR2: MGHRA and YSYEKL. TCR beta CDR3 regions were amplified from RNA. Initially, a first-round RT-PCR of the TCR CDR3 employed the HTBI primer set. TCRdb re-derived calls from the multiplex PCR reads in MiXCR, one entry per CDR3 protein. In the table there are approximately 630,000 distinct CDR3 sequences, about 17% of which are singletons. This record belongs to a study of T cells in Graves' hyperthyroidism and ophthalmopathy. Study findings and constraints: In the analysis, a 13 V-J model separated ophthalmopathy from stable hyperthyroidism.

This clonotype originated in a woman aged 25 to 39 with Graves' hyperthyroidism. Sequenced input: blood. The chain employs TRBV4-1 and TRBJ1-1; tentative D call: TRBD1 (5 bases). CDR3 sequence: CASSQDHLDRYTEAFF. CDR3 bases: TGCGCCAGCAGCCAAGATCACCTAGACAGATACACTGAAGCTTTCTTT.